This T cell receptor (beta chain) was obtained from a study of T-cell reconstitution after alpha-beta-depleted transplantation in children. General study points: Newly generated T cells supplied most T-cell counts and diversity one year post-transplant. Roughly two months post-transplant, alpha-beta T cells reportedly originated from several hundred graft clones that had expanded. The origin of high day-60 TCRbeta diversity in some patients lay in surviving recipient T cells and thymic progenitors.

The CDR3 sequence is 14 residues long. V was cut by 3 bases and J by 2 bases, with 9 bases left in between. Per germline, CDR1 SGHTA and CDR2 FQGNSA. A library of TCRbeta sequences, prepared with unique molecular identifiers, was generated. TCRdb called the PCR reads again in MiXCR, with one record for every CDR3 protein. The data show 250,000 to 300,000 distinct CDR3 sequences, about 7.3% seen once. The sample holds many counts of this clonotype. Antigen unknown. The specimen comprised peripheral blood, sampled 360 days after TCRalphabeta/CD19-depleted stem cell transplant. This chain connects TRBV7-2 to TRBJ2-3; D is perhaps TRBD1 (5 bases). This TCR was sampled from a female patient aged 2-9 years who had a stem cell transplant for Fanconi anemia, so the T cells may come from the graft donor. The DNA of the CDR3 is TGTGCCAGCAGCTTTCGACAGTCCACAGATACGCAGTATTTT. Encoded protein: CASSFRQSTDTQYF.